Listed below are T cell receptor beta chains from one sample, sequenced in a study of response to subunit inactivated influenza vaccine. TCRdb re-called the RT-PCR reads with MiXCR, one entry per CDR3 protein. The data contain around 530,000 distinct CDR3 sequences, 15% to 20% of them singletons. Sequencing used CD4+ T cells sorted from PBMCs, obtained less than 25 months after vaccination. These receptors came from a man aged 50 to 69 who received an inactivated influenza vaccine. Both conserved end residues are part of each CDR3. The order of the fields is CDR3 protein, CDR3 DNA, clone size, D gene, J gene, V gene. The D gene is left open where the match is weak. Not every row has a clone size; where given, it reads once, few, many or a size class.

cdr3_aa: CASSRWGLGEQETQYF
cdr3_nt: TGTGCCAGCAGCCGATGGGGGTTGGGGGAACAAGAGACCCAGTACTTC
clone_size: NA
d_call: NA
j_call: TRBJ2-5
v_call: TRBV6-1

cdr3_aa: CASSRQQYQETQYF
cdr3_nt: TGTGCCAGCAGCCGCCAGCAGTACCAAGAGACCCAGTACTTC
clone_size: few
d_call: NA
j_call: TRBJ2-5
v_call: TRBV4-2

cdr3_aa: CASSLGALAVNTGELFF
cdr3_nt: TGTGCCAGCAGTTTAGGGGCCCTAGCGGTGAACACCGGGGAGCTGTTTTTT
clone_size: few
d_call: TRBD2
j_call: TRBJ2-2
v_call: TRBV12-3/TRBV12-4

cdr3_aa: CAISEEYRGTDTQYF
cdr3_nt: TGTGCCATCAGTGAGGAATACAGGGGCACAGATACGCAGTATTTT
clone_size: few
d_call: NA
j_call: TRBJ2-3
v_call: TRBV10-3

cdr3_aa: CASSLGAYTDTQYF
cdr3_nt: TGCGCCAGCAGCTTGGGGGCATACACAGATACGCAGTATTTT
clone_size: NA
d_call: NA
j_call: TRBJ2-3
v_call: TRBV5-1

cdr3_aa: CSGPPSGEDIQYF
cdr3_nt: TGCAGTGGGCCGCCTTCGGGAGAGGACATTCAGTACTTC
clone_size: few
d_call: NA
j_call: TRBJ2-4
v_call: TRBV20-1

cdr3_aa: CASSRGTANPYEQYF
cdr3_nt: TGTGCCAGCAGCAGGGGGACAGCCAATCCCTACGAGCAGTACTTC
clone_size: NA
d_call: TRBD1
j_call: TRBJ2-7
v_call: TRBV9

cdr3_aa: CSARASTSGLYNEQFF
cdr3_nt: TGCAGTGCTAGGGCTTCGACTAGCGGACTTTACAATGAGCAGTTCTTC
clone_size: NA
d_call: TRBD2
j_call: TRBJ2-1
v_call: TRBV20-1

cdr3_aa: CASRLAGGADTQYF
cdr3_nt: TGTGCCAGCAGGCTAGCGGGGGGCGCAGATACGCAGTATTTT
clone_size: NA
d_call: TRBD2
j_call: TRBJ2-3
v_call: TRBV7-9

cdr3_aa: CASSRDRGPSYNEQFF
cdr3_nt: TGTGCCAGCAGCCGTGACAGGGGGCCTTCCTACAATGAGCAGTTCTTC
clone_size: NA
d_call: TRBD1
j_call: TRBJ2-1
v_call: TRBV11-1

cdr3_aa: CASSWGSGHGQETQYF
cdr3_nt: TGCGCCAGCAGTTGGGGTTCTGGGCATGGGCAAGAGACCCAGTACTTC
clone_size: NA
d_call: NA
j_call: TRBJ2-5
v_call: TRBV5-1

cdr3_aa: CASSRGANEKLFF
cdr3_nt: TGTGCCAGCAGTCGGGGGGCAAATGAAAAACTGTTTTTT
clone_size: few
d_call: NA
j_call: TRBJ1-4
v_call: TRBV12-3/TRBV12-4

cdr3_aa: CASSFGREGSPLHF
cdr3_nt: TGTGCCAGCAGCTTTGGCAGGGAGGGGTCACCCCTCCACTTT
clone_size: NA
d_call: NA
j_call: TRBJ1-6
v_call: TRBV5-4

cdr3_aa: CASSPQRGALEQFF
cdr3_nt: TGTGCCAGCAGCCCCCAGCGGGGGGCCCTCGAGCAGTTCTTC
clone_size: NA
d_call: TRBD2
j_call: TRBJ2-1
v_call: TRBV11-2

cdr3_aa: CASSPPGKNYGYTF
cdr3_nt: TGTGCCAGCAGTCCCCCCGGCAAGAACTATGGCTACACCTTC
clone_size: NA
d_call: NA
j_call: TRBJ1-2
v_call: TRBV12-3/TRBV12-4

cdr3_aa: CATSRDRTGNGYTF
cdr3_nt: TGTGCCACCAGCAGAGATAGAACAGGGAATGGCTACACCTTC
clone_size: few
d_call: NA
j_call: TRBJ1-2
v_call: TRBV15

cdr3_aa: CSARRTAGVGEQFF
cdr3_nt: TGCAGTGCTAGAAGGACGGCCGGCGTGGGTGAGCAGTTCTTC
clone_size: NA
d_call: NA
j_call: TRBJ2-1
v_call: TRBV20-1

cdr3_aa: CATSRGQRDSYEQYF
cdr3_nt: TGTGCCACCAGCAGAGGACAGAGAGACTCCTACGAGCAGTACTTC
clone_size: NA
d_call: NA
j_call: TRBJ2-7
v_call: TRBV15

cdr3_aa: CASSYPGVETQYF
cdr3_nt: TGTGCCAGCAGTTACCCAGGCGTTGAGACCCAGTACTTC
clone_size: NA
d_call: NA
j_call: TRBJ2-5
v_call: TRBV6-5

cdr3_aa: CASSPKGVRSDTQYF
cdr3_nt: TGCGCCAGCAGCCCGAAGGGGGTTCGCTCAGATACGCAGTATTTT
clone_size: few
d_call: NA
j_call: TRBJ2-3
v_call: TRBV5-1

cdr3_aa: CSVEDSPGTDNYGYTF
cdr3_nt: TGCAGCGTTGAAGATTCCCCAGGGACAGATAACTATGGCTACACCTTC
clone_size: NA
d_call: TRBD1
j_call: TRBJ1-2
v_call: TRBV29-1

cdr3_aa: CASSYREYEQYF
cdr3_nt: TGTGCCAGCAGTTACAGGGAATACGAGCAGTACTTC
clone_size: NA
d_call: NA
j_call: TRBJ2-7
v_call: TRBV12-3/TRBV12-4

cdr3_aa: CASSSPSGGSYEQYF
cdr3_nt: TGTGCCAGCAGTTCCCCTAGCGGAGGATCCTACGAGCAGTACTTC
clone_size: few
d_call: TRBD2
j_call: TRBJ2-7
v_call: TRBV28

cdr3_aa: CAISKGRNTEAFF
cdr3_nt: TGTGCCATCAGTAAGGGACGGAACACTGAAGCTTTCTTT
clone_size: few
d_call: NA
j_call: TRBJ1-1
v_call: TRBV10-3

cdr3_aa: CASNRDSRNQPQHF
cdr3_nt: TGTGCCAGCAATCGGGACTCCCGAAATCAGCCCCAGCATTTT
clone_size: NA
d_call: NA
j_call: TRBJ1-5
v_call: TRBV2

cdr3_aa: CSARDFQPPAGKSGANVLTF
cdr3_nt: TGCAGTGCTAGAGATTTCCAACCTCCGGCGGGAAAATCTGGGGCCAACGTCCTGACTTTC
clone_size: NA
d_call: NA
j_call: TRBJ2-6
v_call: TRBV20-1

cdr3_aa: CASSLEAGGYTF
cdr3_nt: TGTGCCAGCAGCTTAGAGGCGGGTGGCTACACCTTC
clone_size: many
d_call: NA
j_call: TRBJ1-2
v_call: TRBV7-2

cdr3_aa: CASSGPGLAGLVEQFF
cdr3_nt: TGTGCCAGCAGTGGACCGGGACTAGCGGGGTTAGTTGAGCAGTTCTTC
clone_size: few
d_call: TRBD2
j_call: TRBJ2-1
v_call: TRBV11-2

cdr3_aa: CASSPRRGEGDEQYF
cdr3_nt: TGTGCCAGCAGCCCCAGGCGGGGAGAGGGAGACGAGCAGTACTTC
clone_size: NA
d_call: NA
j_call: TRBJ2-7
v_call: TRBV13

cdr3_aa: CAISDRGNQPQHF
cdr3_nt: TGTGCCATCAGTGACCGAGGGAATCAGCCCCAGCATTTT
clone_size: many
d_call: NA
j_call: TRBJ1-5
v_call: TRBV10-3

cdr3_aa: CASSLWTTEQYF
cdr3_nt: TGTGCCAGCAGCCTCTGGACGACCGAGCAGTACTTC
clone_size: NA
d_call: NA
j_call: TRBJ2-7
v_call: TRBV5-5

cdr3_aa: CASSLDQWRASYGYTF
cdr3_nt: TGTGCCAGCAGCTTAGATCAGTGGAGGGCTTCCTATGGCTACACCTTC
clone_size: few
d_call: NA
j_call: TRBJ1-2
v_call: TRBV11-2

cdr3_aa: CASSAPLGGTGELFF
cdr3_nt: TGTGCCAGCAGCGCGCCCCTAGGGGGAACCGGGGAGCTGTTTTTT
clone_size: few
d_call: NA
j_call: TRBJ2-2
v_call: TRBV7-9

cdr3_aa: CSVGFGLRNEQFF
cdr3_nt: TGCAGCGTTGGGTTCGGGCTTAGAAATGAGCAGTTCTTC
clone_size: NA
d_call: NA
j_call: TRBJ2-1
v_call: TRBV29-1

cdr3_aa: CASSGSPGMRPIGGSYEQYF
cdr3_nt: TGTGCCAGCAGTGGATCCCCGGGAATGCGACCCATAGGGGGGTCCTACGAGCAGTACTTC
clone_size: few
d_call: NA
j_call: TRBJ2-7
v_call: TRBV6-1

cdr3_aa: CASSPLNGAGELFF
cdr3_nt: TGTGCCAGCAGTCCCCTCAACGGGGCCGGGGAGCTGTTTTTT
clone_size: few
d_call: NA
j_call: TRBJ2-2
v_call: TRBV12-3/TRBV12-4

cdr3_aa: CASSLVQRGGMNTEAFF
cdr3_nt: TGTGCCAGCAGCTTAGTTCAGCGAGGGGGGATGAACACTGAAGCTTTCTTT
clone_size: few
d_call: NA
j_call: TRBJ1-1
v_call: TRBV7-9

cdr3_aa: CASSLADQETQYF
cdr3_nt: TGTGCCAGCAGCTTAGCCGACCAAGAGACCCAGTACTTC
clone_size: few
d_call: NA
j_call: TRBJ2-5
v_call: TRBV7-6

cdr3_aa: CASSDGTGNSPLHF
cdr3_nt: TGTGCCAGCAGTGACGGGACGGGAAATTCACCCCTCCACTTT
clone_size: NA
d_call: NA
j_call: TRBJ1-6
v_call: TRBV6-4

cdr3_aa: CASSKRASGSGMDEQFF
cdr3_nt: TGTGCCAGCTCAAAACGGGCTAGCGGGAGTGGTATGGATGAGCAGTTCTTC
clone_size: NA
d_call: TRBD2
j_call: TRBJ2-1
v_call: TRBV18

cdr3_aa: CASSLPGQEAFF
cdr3_nt: TGTGCCAGCAGTTTACCGGGACAGGAAGCTTTCTTT
clone_size: NA
d_call: TRBD1
j_call: TRBJ1-1
v_call: TRBV3-1

cdr3_aa: CASSQPGLAGGEQYF
cdr3_nt: TGTGCCAGCAGCCAGCCGGGACTAGCGGGTGGAGAGCAGTACTTC
clone_size: few
d_call: TRBD2
j_call: TRBJ2-7
v_call: TRBV3-1

cdr3_aa: CATSRGGTSTDTQYF
cdr3_nt: TGTGCCACCAGCAGAGGTGGGACTAGCACAGATACGCAGTATTTT
clone_size: few
d_call: NA
j_call: TRBJ2-3
v_call: TRBV15

cdr3_aa: CASSEGTGSSGYTF
cdr3_nt: TGTGCCAGCAGTGAAGGGACAGGGTCGTCGGGCTACACCTTC
clone_size: NA
d_call: TRBD1
j_call: TRBJ1-2
v_call: TRBV25-1

cdr3_aa: CASSQGTRQLLAGNTIYF
cdr3_nt: TGTGCCAGCAGCCAAGGGACACGGCAGCTATTGGCTGGAAACACCATATATTTT
clone_size: many
d_call: NA
j_call: TRBJ1-3
v_call: TRBV11-2

cdr3_aa: CASSRQGVADTQYF
cdr3_nt: TGTGCCAGCAGTAGACAGGGAGTTGCAGATACGCAGTATTTT
clone_size: NA
d_call: TRBD1
j_call: TRBJ2-3
v_call: TRBV9

cdr3_aa: CASSGVSEAFF
cdr3_nt: TGTGCCTCAAGCGGGGTCAGTGAAGCTTTCTTT
clone_size: NA
d_call: NA
j_call: TRBJ1-1
v_call: TRBV10-3

cdr3_aa: CASSSGALSTDTQYF
cdr3_nt: TGTGCCTCTAGCTCGGGGGCCCTGAGCACAGATACGCAGTATTTT
clone_size: NA
d_call: NA
j_call: TRBJ2-3
v_call: TRBV27

cdr3_aa: CAISDGKGAYEQYF
cdr3_nt: TGTGCCATCAGTGATGGGAAGGGGGCCTACGAGCAGTACTTC
clone_size: many
d_call: NA
j_call: TRBJ2-7
v_call: TRBV10-3

cdr3_aa: CASSDIVFGTQYF
cdr3_nt: TGTGCCAGCAGTGATATCGTGTTTGGGACCCAGTACTTC
clone_size: NA
d_call: NA
j_call: TRBJ2-5
v_call: TRBV2

cdr3_aa: CASSGGTSSPSTDTQYF
cdr3_nt: TGTGCCAGCAGCGGCGGAACTTCCTCCCCGAGCACAGATACGCAGTATTTT
clone_size: NA
d_call: NA
j_call: TRBJ2-3
v_call: TRBV12-3/TRBV12-4

cdr3_aa: CASSLATGSTQNIQYF
cdr3_nt: TGCGCCAGCAGCTTGGCCACAGGGAGCACCCAAAACATTCAGTACTTC
clone_size: many
d_call: NA
j_call: TRBJ2-4
v_call: TRBV5-1

cdr3_aa: CASSVGQGDTGELFF
cdr3_nt: TGTGCCAGCAGTGTGGGACAGGGGGACACCGGGGAGCTGTTTTTT
clone_size: NA
d_call: TRBD1
j_call: TRBJ2-2
v_call: TRBV2

cdr3_aa: CASSPPGTNLAKNIQYF
cdr3_nt: TGTGCCAGCAGCCCCCCCGGGACCAACCTAGCCAAAAACATTCAGTACTTC
clone_size: few
d_call: NA
j_call: TRBJ2-4
v_call: TRBV7-9

cdr3_aa: CSARGAPSSYNSPLHF
cdr3_nt: TGCAGTGCTAGAGGGGCGCCGAGCTCCTATAATTCACCCCTCCACTTT
clone_size: NA
d_call: NA
j_call: TRBJ1-6
v_call: TRBV20-1

cdr3_aa: CASSLGGWEKLFF
cdr3_nt: TGTGCCAGCAGCTTAGGGGGCTGGGAAAAACTGTTTTTT
clone_size: NA
d_call: TRBD1
j_call: TRBJ1-4
v_call: TRBV5-5

cdr3_aa: CSVGQVVGGELFF
cdr3_nt: TGCAGCGTCGGACAGGTCGTGGGCGGGGAGCTGTTTTTT
clone_size: few
d_call: TRBD1
j_call: TRBJ2-2
v_call: TRBV29-1

cdr3_aa: CASSVAPSGPSYEQYF
cdr3_nt: TGTGCCAGCAGCGTAGCTCCCTCGGGGCCCTCCTACGAGCAGTACTTC
clone_size: NA
d_call: NA
j_call: TRBJ2-7
v_call: TRBV9